The clone carrying this TCR beta chain was seen a few times. The antigen remains unidentified. PCR involved 60 Vbeta and 13 Jbeta primers. Sequencing used immunoSEQ multiplex PCR; TCRdb keeps in-frame clones, though not all of them. The sample comprises some 120,000 clones, 85% to 90% of which are singletons, and about 6.7% rests with the top ten. V was pared by 3 bases and J by 5 bases, with 15 bases between. Germline V CDR1 and CDR2: LNHDA, SQIVND (reference sequence). This CDR3 is built from 15 residues. The data stem from a study of cytomegalovirus exposure and HLA in healthy donors. Study-level background: An early data release held 75 million to 100 million unique TCRs from HLA-typed donors.

Study-level findings and limits: TRBV6-2, TRBV6-3 and some other V segments were unresolvable in 87-base-pair reads. Presence/absence analysis assumed near-uniform sequencing depth across donors.

The rearrangement links TRBV19 to TRBJ2-3; the D gene is possibly TRBD2 (7 bases). The sequence was collected from a woman in her twenties or thirties in good health and CMV-seropositive. The sample consisted of PBMCs. Written as DNA, the CDR3 is TGTGCCAGTAGTATCCTTGCGGGGGCTCAAGATACGCAGTATTTT. As protein: CASSILAGAQDTQYF.